The clone carrying this T cell receptor beta chain is deemed medium-sized. The antigen is unknown. This sample was taken from a study of spatial heterogeneity in lung cancer. Across the whole study: Strong correlation was found between tumor-region TCR transcript counts and a T cell module score from matched bulk RNA-seq. An average of more than ten raw reads was observed per unique TCR and UMI combination. General study points: The study found that ubiquitous and regional expanded TCR counts tracked ubiquitous and regional nonsynonymous mutations, respectively. Intratumoral expanded alpha and beta TCR counts were found to track tumor mutation counts.

Time point: sample taken at primary tumor resection. Unsorted whole RNA of tumor, nontumor lung or frozen PBMC was sequenced. TCRdb processed the 5' RACE reads anew with MiXCR; each CDR3 protein has one entry. The sample carries some 3,500 distinct CDR3 sequences, under 5% recorded once. This CDR3 is 14 amino acids long. V lost 1 base to trimming and J lost 1 base; unmatched junction nucleotides: 3. The germline gives CDR1 DFQATT, CDR2 SNEGSKA (reference sequence). The receptor was isolated from a female donor with early-stage non-small cell lung cancer. The J gene is TRBJ2-5, the V gene TRBV20-1, with TRBD2 matching over 7 bases. The sample here was lung tumor tissue, taken at surgery. The CDR3 spells CSARVAGVQETQYF. In DNA, the CDR3 is TGCAGTGCTAGAGTGGCGGGGGTCCAAGAGACCCAGTACTTC.